This T cell receptor beta chain was recorded in a study of spatial heterogeneity in lung cancer. Time point denoted: sample taken at primary tumor resection. Frozen PBMC, nontumor lung or tumor provided whole RNA, which was sequenced unsorted. This clonotype turned up a few times. In TCRdb, the 5' RACE reads were re-called with MiXCR into one record per CDR3 protein. Among nearly 50,000 distinct CDR3 sequences listed, about 7.4% were seen once. Germline V gene lookup returns CDR1 MGHRA and CDR2 YSYEKL. Trimming cost V 4 bases and J 4 bases; bases outside gene matches: 4. This CDR3 has 14 residues. This clonotype originated in a female donor with early-stage non-small cell lung cancer. The chain links TRBV4-1 to TRBJ1-1; the match to TRBD1 covers 9 bases. Sequencing used PBMCs, obtained at surgery. As DNA, the CDR3 is TGCGCCAGCAGCCGACAGGGGGGCTTCACTGAAGCTTTCTTT. Protein product: CASSRQGGFTEAFF.